The 14 T cell receptor beta chains given below trace back to one sample, sequenced in a study of spatial heterogeneity in lung cancer. The time point is: sample taken at primary tumor resection. Study-wide results and caveats: How many expanded intratumoral alpha and beta TCRs were present tracked the tumor mutation count, which was a count of nonsynonymous mutations.

TCRdb fed the 5' RACE reads into MiXCR, producing one record per CDR3 protein. Of about 29,000 distinct CDR3 sequences listed, around 6.9% are singletons. Their antigens remain unidentified. Sequencing used lung tumor tissue, obtained at surgery. The source is a male donor with early-stage non-small cell lung cancer.

Ten or more counts support this clonotype. The chain couples TRBV4-3 to TRBJ2-7; D call uncertain. V lost 1 base and J lost 1, with 8 bases in between. Germline loops: CDR1 LGHNA, CDR2 YSLEER. CDR3 length: 14 residues. CDR3: CASSQGAGSYEQYF. The CDR3 nucleotides read TGCGCCAGCAGCCAAGGGGCAGGATCCTACGAGCAGTACTTC.

This clonotype was counted only a few times. V gene TRBV2 combines with J gene TRBJ2-6; no clear D gene. CDR3 length: 14 residues. V lost 3 bases and J lost 0, with 3 bases in between. Germline-derived CDR1 and CDR2 are SNHLY and FYNNEI. This chain's CDR3 is CASSEASGANVLTF. DNA of the CDR3: TGTGCCAGCAGTGAGGCCTCTGGGGCCAACGTCCTGACTTTC.

The sample holds many counts of this clonotype. The chain combines TRBV12-3 or TRBV12-4 with TRBJ2-3; TRBD2 matches at 7 bases. After removal of 1 base from V and 3 bases from J, the junction contained 4 bases not matched to a gene. This CDR3 region has 15 residues. For the CDR3, the DNA is TGTGCCAGCAGTTTAGAACTAGCGAAAACAGATACGCAGTATTTT. This codes for CASSLELAKTDTQYF.

There are many counts of this clonotype. The rearrangement joins TRBV29-1 to TRBJ2-7; 12 bases align to TRBD1. The CDR3 totals 12 residues. CDR1 and CDR2 (germline): SQVTM, ANQGSEA. V dropped 7 bases and J dropped 6; count of bases not matched to a gene: 4. The CDR3 DNA reads as TGCAGCGGGGGACAGGGGGCGTTCGAGCAGTACTTC. It yields the protein CSGGQGAFEQYF.

This clonotype showed up many times. J is TRBJ1-1 and V is TRBV6-1; 8 positions match TRBD1. From germline, CDR1 is MNHNS and CDR2 SASEGT. CDR3 length: 16 amino acids. The J segment lost 6 bases and the V segment lost 2 bases, leaving 11 bases of the junction unmatched. This chain's CDR3 is CASSETGQVYVSEAFF. The CDR3 bases are TGTGCCAGCAGTGAAACGGGACAGGTATATGTTTCTGAAGCTTTCTTT.

This clonotype showed up many times. The J gene is TRBJ2-5, the V gene TRBV15; D tentatively reads TRBD1 or TRBD2 (5 bases each). Germline loops: CDR1 LNHNV, CDR2 YYDKDF (reference sequence). The CDR3 has 19 residues. V lost 0 bases to trimming and J lost 5 bases, with 25 bases between them. CDR3 protein: CATSRDVAYSSMGVETQYF. The CDR3 region has the DNA TGTGCCACCAGCAGAGACGTAGCGTATTCGAGCATGGGGGTCGAGACCCAGTACTTC.

In this sample, this clonotype turned up many times. The chain carries TRBV6-1 and TRBJ1-4; D is possibly TRBD1 (5 bases). The CDR3 length is 15 residues. CDR1 and CDR2 from the germline V gene are MNHNS and SASEGT. The ends were cut back, 6 bases at V and 8 bases at J, with 19 bases in the middle. The CDR3 region has the DNA TGTGCCAGCAGCGCCCGCTTCCAGACAGACGAAAAACTGTTTTTT. As protein: CASSARFQTDEKLFF.

This clonotype was seen ten or more times. The V call is TRBV29-1, the J call TRBJ1-1, with TRBD1 as a possible D gene (5 bases). Trimming pared 6 bases from V and 3 bases from J, leaving 11 bases between. The CDR3 covers 12 residues. CDR1 is SQVTM, CDR2 ANQGSEA, per germline. This chain's CDR3 is CSVGTGYTEAFF. In DNA form, the CDR3 reads TGCAGCGTCGGGACCGGTTACACTGAAGCTTTCTTT.

The V gene is TRBV27, the J gene TRBJ2-3; D not resolved. CDR3 size: 12 residues. V lost 3 bases, J lost 7 bases, and 8 bases lay in between. Germline values: CDR1 MNHEY, CDR2 SMNVEV (reference sequence). DNA for the CDR3: TGTGCCAGCAGTTTTATCCTGAATACGCAGTATTTT. Its translation: CASSFILNTQYF.

The chain couples TRBV4-1 to TRBJ2-1; no reliable D call. This CDR3 contains 16 residues. In germline, CDR1 is MGHRA, CDR2 YSYEKL. Trimming cost V 3 bases and J 5 bases, with 17 bases left between them. The CDR3 sequence is CASSHFYERFDNEQFF. The CDR3 nucleotides are TGCGCCAGCAGCCACTTCTACGAGCGTTTCGACAATGAGCAGTTCTTC.

This clonotype has only a few counts. The chain uses TRBV5-1 and TRBJ2-7; D not resolved. The germline V gene has CDR1 SGHRS and CDR2 YFSETQ. This CDR3 has 13 residues. V was clipped by 0 bases and J by 3 bases, with 7 bases between them. The DNA for the CDR3 is TGCGCCAGCAGCTTGGAGCCAAACTACGAGCAGTACTTC. Its protein is CASSLEPNYEQYF.

This clonotype has ten or more counts. The chain uses TRBV2 and TRBJ1-4; the D gene is possibly TRBD1 (5 bases). The CDR3 contains 15 residues. CDR1 is SNHLY, CDR2 FYNNEI, per germline. Trimming stripped 2 bases from V and 2 bases from J, with 9 bases between. CDR3 sequence (DNA): TGTGCCAGCAGTGAAACAGGCAGGACTAATGAAAAACTGTTTTTT. As protein: CASSETGRTNEKLFF. Looking up the rest from reference TRBV2 and TRBJ1-4 gives the full variable domain: EPEVTQTPSHQVTQMGQEVILRCVPISNHLYFYWYRQILGQKVEFLVSFYNNEISEKSEIFDDQFSVERPDGSNFTLKIRSTKLEDSAMYFCASSETGRTNEKLFFGSGTQLSVL.

At least ten counts were recorded for this clonotype. This chain links TRBV5-4 with TRBJ2-7; no clear D. CDR1 and CDR2 (germline): SGHNT, YYREEE (reference sequence). CDR3 length: 17 amino acids. V was cut by 1 base and J by 0 bases, with 17 bases left in between. The CDR3 DNA is TGTGCCAGCAGCTTGATGAAAGAGAGTTTAAGCTCCTACGAGCAGTACTTC. This translates into CASSLMKESLSSYEQYF. Full variable domain (rest looked up from reference TRBV5-4 and TRBJ2-7): ETGVTQSPTHLIKTRGQQVTLRCSSQSGHNTVSWYQQALGQGPQFIFQYYREEENGRGNFPPRFSGLQFPNYSSELNVNALELDDSALYLCASSLMKESLSSYEQYFGPGTRLTVT.

This clonotype was seen at least ten times. This chain links TRBV4-3 with TRBJ2-1; TRBD2 is a possible D gene (5 bases). This CDR3 is 15 amino acids long. CDR1 and CDR2 from the germline V gene are LGHNA and YSLEER. V was pared by 5 bases and J by 0 bases, with 11 bases between. CDR3 coding DNA: TGCGCCAGCAGCTTTACTAGAACCTCCTACAATGAGCAGTTCTTC. Its translation: CASSFTRTSYNEQFF.